This T cell receptor (beta chain) comes out of a study of shared clonotypes between healthy human individuals. Naive CD8 cells lacked CD45RO, underwent positive selection for CCR7 and left out terminally differentiated effector memory CD45RA+ cells. Profiled with immunoSEQ multiplex PCR; TCRdb holds only in-frame clones, not every one. The sample consists of roughly 2.1 million clones, under 95% of them appearing once. Per the germline V gene, CDR1 is ENHRY and CDR2 is SYGVKD. V shed 6 bases, J shed 2 bases, and the junction held 7 bases outside the gene matches. The CDR3 is 15 residues long. This receptor was taken from a man between 18 and 29 years old in good health. Some clones in this sample may be carry-over from other donors' samples. Sequenced: naive CD8+ T cells from PBMCs. This chain connects TRBV10-3 to TRBJ2-5; TRBD1 matches at 9 bases. This chain's CDR3 is CAISPGQGFQETQYF. CDR3 DNA sequence: TGTGCCATCAGCCCGGGACAGGGTTTTCAAGAGACCCAGTACTTC.